This passage covers 25 T cell receptor beta chains from one sample sequenced in a study of beta chain features in type 1 diabetes. Expressed TCRB transcripts were sequenced, since all the RNA that had been isolated was reverse transcribed. Sequencing was performed with immunoSEQ multiplex PCR; in TCRdb, only in-frame clones are kept and a portion is missing. The sample contains about 40,000 clones, roughly 50% of which appear only once. The sample comprised central memory CD4+ T cells from blood. The receptors shown here come from a woman aged 18-29 years in good health.

This clone was found once. J is TRBJ2-6 and V is TRBV5-1, with D possibly TRBD2 on 5 matching bases. V lost 0 bases and J lost 0, with 7 bases in between. Germline values: CDR1 SGHRS, CDR2 YFSETQ. This CDR3 is 16 amino acids long. The CDR3: CASSLATSSGANVLTF. In DNA, the CDR3 is TGCGCCAGCAGCTTGGCTACTAGCTCTGGGGCCAACGTCCTGACTTTC.

This clone was seen just once. In DNA, the CDR3 is TGCGCCAGCAGCTTGGCGGGACTAGCGGGATATAATGAGCAGTTCTTC. Translated, it gives CASSLAGLAGYNEQFF. The chain couples TRBV5-1 to TRBJ2-1, with 13 positions matching TRBD2. This CDR3 is 16 amino acids long. CDR1 is SGHRS, CDR2 YFSETQ, per germline. Trimming cost V 0 bases and J 7 bases; bases outside gene matches: 4.

This clone was seen more than once but under ten times. The rearrangement links TRBV9 to TRBJ2-4; TRBD1 might be the D (5 bases). Germline CDR1 SGDLS, CDR2 YYNGEE. The CDR3 is 14 amino acids. V was shortened by 3 bases and J by 6 bases, with 13 bases between the two germline ends. The CDR3 region is CASSGTGYANIQYF. The CDR3 DNA reads as TGTGCCAGCAGCGGAACAGGATATGCAAACATTCAGTACTTC. Drawing the rest from reference TRBV9 and TRBJ2-4, the complete variable domain is DSGVTQTPKHLITATGQRVTLRCSPRSGDLSVYWYQQSLDQGLQFLIQYYNGEERAKGNILERFSAQQFPDLHSELNLSSLELGDSALYFCASSGTGYANIQYFGAGTRLSVL.

This clone turned up a few times. This chain connects TRBV30 to TRBJ2-4, with 7 bases identical to TRBD1. This CDR3 has 12 residues. Germline-derived CDR1 and CDR2 are GTSNPN and SVGIG (reference sequence). Trimming cost V 3 bases and J 9 bases; bases outside gene matches: 5. CDR3 bases: TGTGCCTGGAGGAAGAACAGGGGCATTCAGTACTTC. Its translation is CAWRKNRGIQYF. Together with reference TRBV30 and TRBJ2-4, the CDR3 gives the full variable domain: SQTIHQWPATLVQPVGSPLSLECTVEGTSNPNLYWYRQAAGRGLQLLFYSVGIGQISSEVPQNLSASRPQDRQFILSSKKLLLSDSGFYLCAWRKNRGIQYFGAGTRLSVL.

This chain uses TRBV6-6 with TRBJ1-2; D gene unclear. The CDR3 extends over 12 amino acids. V dropped 5 bases and J dropped 8 bases, with 12 bases sitting between them. Germline-derived CDR1 and CDR2 are MNHNY and SVGAGI (reference sequence). The CDR3 DNA reads TGTGCCAGCAGTCCCCTATCCGAGGGCTACACCTTC. This gives the protein CASSPLSEGYTF.

In this sample, this clone turned up a few times. The chain uses TRBV2 and TRBJ1-2; possible D gene TRBD1, 6 bases. CDR3 size: 13 residues. The V end was cut by 6 bases, the J end by 2 bases, with 10 bases between. Germline V lookup: CDR1 SNHLY, CDR2 FYNNEI. The CDR3 protein is CASRGQSNYGYTF. Here the CDR3 DNA reads TGTGCCAGCAGAGGACAGAGCAACTATGGCTACACCTTC.

This clone showed up just a few times. The V gene is TRBV7-4, the J gene TRBJ2-4; a weak D match, TRBD2 (6 bases). Trimming removed 5 bases from V and 5 bases from J, with 10 bases in between. This CDR3 is built from 13 residues. CDR1 SGHVT and CDR2 SQSDAQ come from the germline V gene. The CDR3 nucleotides read TGTGCCAGCAGCCCGGAGGGACAAAACATTCAGTACTTC. It encodes CASSPEGQNIQYF.

This chain links TRBV6-1 with TRBJ1-1; no clear D gene. Trimming left V 5 bases short and J 6 bases short, with 10 bases between. The CDR3 consists of 12 residues. CDR1 and CDR2 (germline): MNHNS, SASEGT. The CDR3 sequence: CASSPRRAEAFF. The CDR3 DNA sequence: TGTGCCAGCAGTCCCCGGAGAGCTGAAGCTTTCTTT.

The chain is built from TRBV5-4 and TRBJ2-1; 13 nucleotides match TRBD2. With 4 bases clipped from V and 9 bases from J, the junction kept 7 bases outside the gene matches. Germline V gene data show CDR1 as SGHNT and CDR2 as YYREEE (reference sequence). The CDR3 runs to 15 residues. The CDR3 loop reads CASSLLAGGQSEQFF. The CDR3 DNA reads TGTGCCAGCAGCCTACTAGCGGGAGGGCAGAGTGAGCAGTTCTTC.

The chain combines TRBV7-9 with TRBJ2-7; 8 bases agree with TRBD2. Germline lookup yields CDR1 SEHNR and CDR2 FQNEAQ (reference sequence). V lost 5 bases to trimming and J lost 3 bases; unmatched junction nucleotides: 6. The CDR3 has 14 amino acids. In nucleotides, the CDR3 is TGTGCCAGCAGCCCCCGGACTAGCATCTACGAGCAGTACTTC. It codes for CASSPRTSIYEQYF.

This clone was seen only a few times. This rearrangement joins TRBV28 to TRBJ2-7; D perhaps matches TRBD1 (5 bases). This CDR3 has 15 residues. V was trimmed by 2 bases and J by 0 bases, leaving 11 bases between them. Germline V gene sequence: CDR1 MDHEN, CDR2 SYDVKM. CDR3 loop: CASSLRPGYSYEQYF. Written as DNA, the CDR3 is TGTGCCAGCAGTTTAAGGCCAGGGTACTCCTACGAGCAGTACTTC.

This chain connects TRBV5-6 to TRBJ2-7; the D gene is possibly TRBD1 (6 bases). The CDR3 extends over 13 amino acids. Trimming pared 0 bases from V and 3 bases from J, leaving 7 bases between. Germline lookup yields CDR1 SGHDT and CDR2 YYEEEE. DNA of the CDR3: TGTGCCAGCAGCTTGGGGACAGTCTACGAGCAGTACTTC. Translation: CASSLGTVYEQYF.

V is TRBV7-3 and J is TRBJ2-3; 8 bases are a match to TRBD2. The V and J ends lost 10 bases and 3 bases, in that order; junction bases with no gene match: 9. Germline CDR1 is SGHTA and CDR2 is FQGTGA. The CDR3 runs 14 residues. The CDR3 DNA sequence: TGTGCCACACTCGGGGGGGCCGGGACAGATACGCAGTATTTT. Protein product: CATLGGAGTDTQYF. The variable domain in full, completed from reference TRBV7-3 and TRBJ2-3, reads GAGVSQTPSNKVTEKGKYVELRCDPISGHTALYWYRQSLGQGPEFLIYFQGTGAADDSGLPNDRFFAVRPEGSVSTLKIQRTERGDSAVYLCATLGGAGTDTQYFGPGTRLTVL.

This clone appeared a few times. This rearrangement joins TRBV11-2 to TRBJ1-3, with D maybe TRBD1 (6 bases). The CDR3 totals 16 residues. Germline CDR1 reads SGHAT; CDR2 reads FQNNGV. V was pared by 6 bases and J by 3 bases, with 18 bases between. CDR3 sequence reads: CASSPGVRGFGNTIYF. The DNA for the CDR3 is TGTGCCAGCAGTCCAGGGGTTAGAGGATTTGGAAACACCATATATTTT.

The sample holds a few counts of this clone. J is TRBJ2-3 and V is TRBV5-1, with D unresolved. The germline V gene encodes CDR1 SGHRS and CDR2 YFSETQ. The V end lost 0 bases, the J end lost 3 bases, and 5 bases lay between the germline ends. The CDR3 is 13 amino acids. CDR3 DNA sequence: TGCGCCAGCAGCTTGGTCGGGACAGATACGCAGTATTTT. Translation gives CASSLVGTDTQYF.

V usage is TRBV5-1 and J usage is TRBJ1-1; tentative D call: TRBD1 (5 bases). The V end lost 0 bases, the J end lost 9 bases, and 12 bases lay between the germline ends. Germline CDR1 is SGHRS and CDR2 is YFSETQ. CDR3 length: 13 amino acids. CDR3 protein: CASSLAGGDQAFF. CDR3 DNA: TGCGCCAGCAGCTTGGCTGGGGGGGATCAAGCTTTCTTT.

The rearrangement joins TRBV2 to TRBJ1-3, with 9 bases fitting TRBD1. Per the germline V gene, CDR1 is SNHLY and CDR2 is FYNNEI. This CDR3 is 14 amino acids long. V lost 4 bases and J lost 4; bases outside the gene matches: 2. In DNA form, the CDR3 reads TGTGCCAGCAGTGGGGGACAGGGCGGAAACACCATATATTTT. The encoded protein is CASSGGQGGNTIYF.

The V gene is TRBV10-3, the J gene TRBJ2-3; possible D gene TRBD2, 5 bases. This CDR3 spans 15 amino acids. CDR1 and CDR2 (germline): ENHRY, SYGVKD. V shed 5 bases and J shed 4 bases, with 16 bases lying between them. Here the CDR3 reads CAISLGMSGADTQYF. The CDR3 nucleotides are TGTGCCATCAGTCTCGGGATGTCAGGCGCAGATACGCAGTATTTT.

This clone was detected only a few times. V gene TRBV2 combines with J gene TRBJ2-6, with D uncertain. The CDR3 extends over 15 amino acids. V lost 4 bases, J lost 0 bases, and 7 bases lay in between. Germline V gene lookup returns CDR1 SNHLY and CDR2 FYNNEI. Here the CDR3 reads CASSALISGANVLTF. Here the CDR3 DNA reads TGTGCCAGCAGTGCGCTAATCTCTGGGGCCAACGTCCTGACTTTC.

The V gene is TRBV29-1, the J gene TRBJ2-3; 10 nucleotides line up with TRBD2. The CDR3 contains 14 residues. Losses at the gene ends were 7 bases for V and 5 bases for J; bases not matched to a gene: 9. From germline, CDR1 is SQVTM and CDR2 ANQGSEA. The CDR3, as DNA: TGCAGCGCCGCTCCAGCGGGAGGGGGAGATACGCAGTATTTT. It yields the protein CSAAPAGGGDTQYF.

The chain uses TRBV18 and TRBJ1-1; perhaps TRBD1 as D (6 bases). From germline, CDR1 is KGHSH and CDR2 LQKENI. V was clipped by 0 bases and J by 5 bases, with 10 bases between them. This CDR3 region has 14 residues. The CDR3 protein is CASSPPGGATEAFF. For the CDR3, the DNA is TGTGCCAGCTCACCACCTGGGGGGGCGACTGAAGCTTTCTTT.

This clone came up a few times. V gene TRBV6-1 combines with J gene TRBJ1-5, with 8 positions matching TRBD1. The V gene end was trimmed by 3 bases and the J gene end by 7 bases; junction bases not matched to a gene: 8. Germline assignment: CDR1 MNHNS and CDR2 SASEGT. CDR3 length: 15 amino acids. In nucleotides, the CDR3 is TGTGCCAGCAGTGAGCCGACAGGGGTCACCCAGCCCCAGCATTTT. Protein product: CASSEPTGVTQPQHF.

CDR3 in amino acids: CASSRWTSGVREQYF. The DNA of the CDR3 is TGTGCCAGTAGTAGATGGACTAGCGGGGTGCGAGAGCAGTACTTC. This chain connects TRBV19 to TRBJ2-7; TRBD2 aligns across 12 bases. The V gene's germline CDR1 is LNHDA and CDR2 SQIVND (reference sequence). Unmatched junction bases numbered 8, after V lost 4 bases and J lost 7 bases. The CDR3 has 15 amino acids.

This clone was seen a few times. This chain uses TRBV6-1 with TRBJ2-5, with 9 bases lining up with TRBD1. The V gene's germline CDR1 is MNHNS and CDR2 SASEGT. The CDR3 runs to 13 residues. V trimming: 10 bases; J trimming: 4 bases; junction bases outside the gene matches: 7. Here the CDR3 reads CATEGTGRETQYF. As DNA, the CDR3 is TGTGCCACCGAAGGGACAGGGCGAGAGACCCAGTACTTC.

The gene calls are TRBV28 and TRBJ1-1, with D perhaps matching TRBD1 (5 bases). CDR3 length: 13 residues. V gave up 3 bases and J gave up 7 bases, with 12 bases separating them. CDR1 MDHEN and CDR2 SYDVKM come from the germline V gene. Here the CDR3 DNA reads TGTGCCAGCAGTTTGGGGCAGTTACTTGAAGCTTTCTTT. It yields the protein CASSLGQLLEAFF.